This TCR beta chain was profiled in a study of T cell responses to AZD1222 COVID-19 vaccine. Broader study findings: Variant regions that are unmutated are reportedly the target of nearly half of spike-specific TCRs. Repertoires were collected only later (after the peak T cell response had occurred). With two AZD1222 doses given, Spike-specific TCR breadth and depth both rose.

As regards this clone: Antigen specificity is unknown.

Pooling was applied to second doses at about 4 or about 12 weeks. Some clones are missing from TCRdb's copy, which holds only in-frame ones; the method was immunoSEQ multiplex PCR. This table holds 150,000 to 180,000 clones, 80% to 90% found once. This specimen was peripheral blood, taken 28 days after the second AZD1222 dose. The clonotype originates from an adult who received the AZD1222 COVID-19 vaccine.

The CDR3 is CASSLSVKLFF. In nucleotides, the CDR3 is TGTGCCAGCAGCCTTTCGGTAAAACTGTTTTTT. J is TRBJ1-4 and V is TRBV12-1. TRBV12-1 is a known pseudogene. This CDR3 comprises 11 residues.